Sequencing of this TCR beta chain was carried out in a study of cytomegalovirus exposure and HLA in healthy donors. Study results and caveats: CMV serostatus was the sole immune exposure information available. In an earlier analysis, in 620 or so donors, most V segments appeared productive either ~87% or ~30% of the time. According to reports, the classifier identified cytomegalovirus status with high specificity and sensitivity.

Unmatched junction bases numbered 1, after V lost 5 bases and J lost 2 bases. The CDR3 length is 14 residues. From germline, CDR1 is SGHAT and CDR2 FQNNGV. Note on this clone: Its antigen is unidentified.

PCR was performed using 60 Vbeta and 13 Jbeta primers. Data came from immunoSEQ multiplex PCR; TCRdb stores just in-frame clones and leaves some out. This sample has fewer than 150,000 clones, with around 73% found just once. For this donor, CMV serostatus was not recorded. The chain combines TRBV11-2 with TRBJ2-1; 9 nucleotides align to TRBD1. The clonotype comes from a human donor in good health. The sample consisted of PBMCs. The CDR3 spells CASSRTGAYNEQFF. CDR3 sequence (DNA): TGTGCCAGCAGCAGGACAGGGGCCTACAATGAGCAGTTCTTC.